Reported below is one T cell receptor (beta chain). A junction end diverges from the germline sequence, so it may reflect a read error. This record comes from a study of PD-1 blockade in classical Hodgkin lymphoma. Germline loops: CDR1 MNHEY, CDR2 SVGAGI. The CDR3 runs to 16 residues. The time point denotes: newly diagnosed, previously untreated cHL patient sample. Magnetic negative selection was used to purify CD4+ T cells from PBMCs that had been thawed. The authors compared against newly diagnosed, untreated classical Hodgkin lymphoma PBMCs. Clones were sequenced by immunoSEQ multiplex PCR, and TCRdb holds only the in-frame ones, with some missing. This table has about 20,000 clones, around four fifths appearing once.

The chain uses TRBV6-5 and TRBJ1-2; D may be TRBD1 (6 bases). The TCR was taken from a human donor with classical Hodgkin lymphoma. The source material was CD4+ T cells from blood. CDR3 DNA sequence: TGTGCCAGCAGTTTCGGCCGGGACATAGCTAACTATGGCCACACCTTC. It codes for CASSFGRDIANYGHTF.